This TCR beta chain derives from a study of CD8+ T cells in alopecia areata. Overall study results and limits: Among the 100 top clones, expanded CD8+ clones, like scalp clonality, were significantly decreased by tofacitinib. Scalp and blood samples kept many expanded lesional clones throughout tofacitinib.

After isolation, RNA underwent reverse transcription to generate cDNA as the sequencing template. TCRdb's table, derived via immunoSEQ multiplex PCR, lists solely in-frame clones and lacks some. The sample carries 200,000 or so clones, approximately 45% recorded once. This clone was seen more than once but under ten times. Its antigen is as yet unknown. Specified treatment: oral pan-JAK inhibitor, 5-10 mg twice daily. Those with alopecia areata gave lesional scalp punch biopsies and peripheral blood. V lost 1 base, J lost 4 bases, and 8 bases lay in between. Germline loops: CDR1 SGHRS, CDR2 YFSETQ. The CDR3 has 13 residues.

The clonotype originates from a human donor with alopecia areata. The sequenced sample was CD4+ T cells sorted from blood, obtained at approximately week 39, from a patient treated with tofacitinib. V usage is TRBV5-1 and J usage is TRBJ1-2; unclear D gene. The DNA for the CDR3 is TGCGCCAGCAGCTTGAGTTCCTCCTATGGCTACACCTTC. As protein: CASSLSSSYGYTF.